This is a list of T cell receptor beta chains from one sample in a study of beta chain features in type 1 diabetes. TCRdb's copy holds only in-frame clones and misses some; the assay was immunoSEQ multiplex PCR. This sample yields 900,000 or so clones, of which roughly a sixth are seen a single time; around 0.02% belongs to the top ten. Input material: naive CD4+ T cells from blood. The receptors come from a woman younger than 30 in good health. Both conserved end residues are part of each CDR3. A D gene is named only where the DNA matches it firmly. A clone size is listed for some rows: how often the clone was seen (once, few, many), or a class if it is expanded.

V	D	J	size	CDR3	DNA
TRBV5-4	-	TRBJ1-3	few	CASRDSDTPSGNTIYF	TGTGCCAGCAGAGACAGCGATACTCCGTCTGGAAACACCATATATTTT
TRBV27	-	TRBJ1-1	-	CASSLSRANTEAFF	TGTGCCAGCAGTTTAAGCAGGGCGAACACTGAAGCTTTCTTT
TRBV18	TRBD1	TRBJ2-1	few	CASSPDRESYNEQFF	TGTGCCAGCTCACCAGACAGGGAATCTTACAATGAGCAGTTCTTC
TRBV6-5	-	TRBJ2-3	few	CASVGSTDTQYF	TGTGCCAGCGTCGGAAGCACAGATACGCAGTATTTT
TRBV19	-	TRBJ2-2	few	CASSRLDANTGELFF	TGTGCCAGTAGCAGACTAGACGCGAACACCGGGGAGCTGTTTTTT
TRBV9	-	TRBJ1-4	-	CASSVSVQRNEKLFF	TGTGCCAGCAGCGTATCTGTACAGAGAAATGAAAAACTGTTTTTT
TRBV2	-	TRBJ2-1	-	CASSEGKNVQYEQFF	TGTGCCAGCAGTGAGGGCAAGAACGTTCAATATGAGCAGTTCTTC
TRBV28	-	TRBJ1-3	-	CASSTQSSGNTIYF	TGTGCCAGCAGTACCCAATCCTCTGGAAACACCATATATTTT
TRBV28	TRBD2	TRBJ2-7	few	CASSSPGLAGAEQYF	TGTGCCAGCAGTTCTCCGGGACTAGCGGGAGCCGAGCAGTACTTC
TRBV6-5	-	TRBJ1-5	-	CASSYSMGNQPQHF	TGTGCCAGCAGTTACTCGATGGGGAATCAGCCCCAGCATTTT
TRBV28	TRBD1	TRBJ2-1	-	CASSSGQGGLYNEQFF	TGTGCCAGCAGTTCCGGACAGGGTGGGCTCTACAATGAGCAGTTCTTC
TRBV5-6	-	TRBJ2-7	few	CASSSSPLSYEQYF	TGTGCCAGCAGCTCGTCCCCCCTCTCCTACGAGCAGTACTTC
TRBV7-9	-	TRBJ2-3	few	CASSRHGTSPTDTQYF	TGTGCCAGCAGTCGACACGGGACGTCACCCACAGATACGCAGTATTTT
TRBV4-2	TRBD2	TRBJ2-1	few	CASSQDLVGLAGNEQFF	TGTGCCAGCAGCCAAGATCTTGTGGGACTAGCGGGCAATGAGCAGTTCTTC
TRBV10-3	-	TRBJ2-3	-	CAIKGPGTDTQYF	TGTGCCATCAAGGGCCCGGGCACAGATACGCAGTATTTT
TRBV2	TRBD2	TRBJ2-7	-	CASRQGLAGVGEQYF	TGTGCCAGCAGGCAGGGACTAGCGGGAGTGGGTGAGCAGTACTTC
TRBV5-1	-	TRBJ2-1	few	CASSPGPTGLQFF	TGCGCCAGCAGCCCCGGGCCAACGGGACTGCAGTTCTTC
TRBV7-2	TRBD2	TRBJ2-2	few	CASSLAGGTGELFF	TGTGCCAGCAGTTTAGCGGGAGGTACCGGGGAGCTGTTTTTT
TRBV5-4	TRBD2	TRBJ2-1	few	CASSMRLAGVYNEQFF	TGTGCCAGCAGCATGCGACTAGCGGGAGTGTACAATGAGCAGTTCTTC
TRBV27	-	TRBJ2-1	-	CASTDQKGPYEQFF	TGTGCCAGCACCGACCAAAAGGGTCCGTATGAGCAGTTCTTC
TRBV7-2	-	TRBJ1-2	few	CASSLARLGTGRGYTF	TGTGCCAGCAGCTTAGCCCGGTTGGGTACAGGGCGCGGCTACACCTTC
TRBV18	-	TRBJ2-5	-	CASSPRVPAGTQYF	TGTGCCAGCTCACCGAGGGTACCAGCGGGGACCCAGTACTTC
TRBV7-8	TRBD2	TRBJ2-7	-	CASSMERGEQYF	TGTGCCAGCAGCATGGAGCGGGGGGAGCAGTACTTC
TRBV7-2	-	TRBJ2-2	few	CASSSENTGELFF	TGTGCCAGCAGCTCGGAAAACACCGGGGAGCTGTTTTTT
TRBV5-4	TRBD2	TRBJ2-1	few	CASSQPRGSGSDEQFF	TGTGCCAGCAGCCAACCCCGGGGTAGCGGGAGCGATGAGCAGTTCTTC
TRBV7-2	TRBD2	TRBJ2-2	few	CASSPRGLATGELFF	TGTGCCAGCAGCCCCAGGGGACTAGCTACCGGGGAGCTGTTTTTT
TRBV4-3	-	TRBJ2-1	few	CASSHLGTRANEQFF	TGCGCCAGCAGCCACCTAGGGACCCGGGCCAATGAGCAGTTCTTC
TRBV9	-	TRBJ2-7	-	CASSEGPISYEQYF	TGTGCCAGCAGCGAGGGACCAATCTCCTACGAGCAGTACTTC
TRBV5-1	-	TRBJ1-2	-	CASSSLAAGGSYGYTF	TGCGCCAGCAGCTCTTTGGCGGCAGGAGGTTCGTATGGCTACACCTTC
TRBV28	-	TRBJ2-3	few	CATHRPDTQYF	TGTGCCACTCATCGTCCAGATACGCAGTATTTT
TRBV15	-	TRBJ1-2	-	CATSRALIGYGYTF	TGTGCCACCAGCAGAGCTCTTATCGGATATGGCTACACCTTC
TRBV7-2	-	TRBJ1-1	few	CASSLGAGNTEAFF	TGTGCCAGCAGCTTAGGCGCAGGAAACACTGAAGCTTTCTTT
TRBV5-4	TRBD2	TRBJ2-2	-	CASSNAGLAGGTNTGELFF	TGTGCCAGCAGCAATGCGGGACTAGCGGGAGGAACGAACACCGGGGAGCTGTTTTTT
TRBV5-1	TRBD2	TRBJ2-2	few	CASSSIAGNTGELFF	TGCGCCAGCAGCTCAATAGCGGGAAACACCGGGGAGCTGTTTTTT
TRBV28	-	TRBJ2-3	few	CASSLGIAESDTQYF	TGTGCCAGCAGTTTGGGTATAGCGGAGTCAGATACGCAGTATTTT
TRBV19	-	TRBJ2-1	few	CASSIVGETGFEQFF	TGTGCCAGTAGTATAGTCGGGGAGACGGGTTTTGAGCAGTTCTTC
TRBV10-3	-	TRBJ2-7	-	CAISVEGYEQYF	TGTGCCATCAGTGTAGAAGGCTACGAGCAGTACTTC
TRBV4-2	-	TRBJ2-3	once	CASSQEIFPTDTQYF	TGTGCCAGCAGCCAAGAGATCTTCCCCACAGATACGCAGTATTTT
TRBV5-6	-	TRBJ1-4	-	CASSLGALNEKLFF	TGTGCCAGCAGCTTGGGGGCGTTGAATGAAAAACTGTTTTTT
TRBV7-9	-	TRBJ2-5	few	CASSLRGQETQYF	TGTGCCAGCAGCTTAAGGGGCCAAGAGACCCAGTACTTC
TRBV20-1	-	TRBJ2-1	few	CSGRDNEQFF	TGCAGTGGGAGAGACAATGAGCAGTTCTTC
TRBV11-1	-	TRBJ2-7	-	CASSHGTPRSYEQYF	TGTGCCAGCAGCCACGGGACACCGCGCTCCTACGAGCAGTACTTC
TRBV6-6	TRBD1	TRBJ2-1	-	CANSYTRQGATEQFF	TGTGCCAACAGTTACACAAGACAGGGGGCGACTGAGCAGTTCTTC
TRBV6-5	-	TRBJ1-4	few	CASSYSRSGPEKLFF	TGTGCCAGCAGTTACTCGAGAAGTGGTCCCGAAAAACTGTTTTTT
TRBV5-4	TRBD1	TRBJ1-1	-	CASSYPTGGGGLDTEAFF	TGTGCCAGCAGCTACCCAACAGGGGGCGGAGGGTTGGACACTGAAGCTTTCTTT
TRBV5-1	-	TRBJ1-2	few	CASSFGTRGGYTF	TGCGCCAGCAGCTTTGGGACAAGAGGGGGCTACACCTTC
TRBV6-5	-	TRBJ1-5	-	CASSSGDSQPQHF	TGTGCCAGCAGTTCAGGTGATAGTCAGCCCCAGCATTTT
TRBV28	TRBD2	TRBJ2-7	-	CASSSPPGGGEQYF	TGTGCCAGCAGTTCCCCCCCGGGGGGAGGCGAGCAGTACTTC